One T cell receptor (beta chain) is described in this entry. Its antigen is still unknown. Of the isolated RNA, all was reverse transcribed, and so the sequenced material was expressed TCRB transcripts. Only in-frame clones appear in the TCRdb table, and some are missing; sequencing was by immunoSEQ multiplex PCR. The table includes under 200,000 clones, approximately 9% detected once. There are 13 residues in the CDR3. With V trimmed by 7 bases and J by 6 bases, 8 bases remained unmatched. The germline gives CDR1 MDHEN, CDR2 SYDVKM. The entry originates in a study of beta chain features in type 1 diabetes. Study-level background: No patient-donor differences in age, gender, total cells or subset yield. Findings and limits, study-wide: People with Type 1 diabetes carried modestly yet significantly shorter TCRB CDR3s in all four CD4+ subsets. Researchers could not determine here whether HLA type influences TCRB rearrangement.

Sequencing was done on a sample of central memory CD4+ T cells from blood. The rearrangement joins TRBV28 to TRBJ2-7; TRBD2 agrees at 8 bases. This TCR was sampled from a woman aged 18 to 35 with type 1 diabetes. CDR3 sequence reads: CASKVGRGFEQYF. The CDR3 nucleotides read TGTGCCAGCAAGGTCGGGAGGGGTTTCGAGCAGTACTTC.